This TCR beta chain was identified in a study of blood T cell repertoires in COVID-19. Turning to the study itself: Samples of COVID-19 (acute and convalescent) were obtained from the United States, Italy and Spain. PBMCs, B-cell-depleted T cells, or T cells provided the cDNA or gDNA that made up the material.

V lost 3 bases, J lost 3 bases, and 12 bases lay in between. CDR1 LNHDA and CDR2 SQIVND come from the germline V gene (reference sequence). The length of the CDR3 is 14 residues. How the authors handled the data: Reference gene primer amplification yielded estimated nucleated cell counts. Only in-frame clones appear in the TCRdb table, and some are missing; sequencing was by immunoSEQ multiplex PCR. D and trimming were read from the DNA, whereas the V and J calls and clone size are those reported in that table. The sample contains about 230,000 clones, around 83% of which appear only once. The sample consisted of peripheral blood. The chain joins TRBV19 to TRBJ2-7; the D gene is possibly TRBD1 (6 bases). The receptor comes from a middle-aged man who had recovered from COVID-19. CDR3 region: CASSISPDSYEQYF. CDR3 DNA: TGTGCCAGTAGTATCTCTCCGGACAGCTACGAGCAGTACTTC.